What follows are 5 T cell receptor beta chains derived from one specimen sequenced in a study of blood T cells in healthy people across ages. A J-beta primer mix and a sample-barcoded 5' primer were used in a second PCR of about 6 to 12 cycles. TCRdb reprocessed the 5' RACE reads with MiXCR, giving one entry per CDR3 protein. The data show approximately 1,700,000 distinct CDR3 sequences, 30% to 40% seen once. The sequenced sample was blood. The receptors come from a human donor in good health.

J is TRBJ2-7 and V is TRBV7-9, with 12 bases identical to TRBD2. The CDR3 length is 17 residues. Per the germline V gene, CDR1 is SEHNR and CDR2 is FQNEAQ (reference sequence). Trimming removed 5 bases from V and 1 base from J; junction bases left unmatched: 9. The CDR3 reads CASSPRLAGASSYEQYF. CDR3 DNA sequence: TGTGCCAGCAGCCCTAGACTAGCGGGGGCTTCATCCTACGAGCAGTACTTC.

This clonotype was counted only a few times. The V gene is TRBV5-5, the J gene TRBJ2-5, with D unclear. The CDR3 loop spans 13 amino acids. V was shortened by 4 bases and J by 0 bases, with 7 bases between the two germline ends. From germline, CDR1 is SGHKS and CDR2 YYEKEE (reference sequence). The DNA of the CDR3 is TGTGCCAGCAGCGTGATGTACCAAGAGACCCAGTACTTC. It codes for CASSVMYQETQYF.

Here the CDR3 DNA reads TGTGCCAGCAGTGAATACGGTACTCGGGAGACCCAGTACTTC. Its protein is CASSEYGTRETQYF. The chain recombines TRBV25-1 with TRBJ2-5; D call uncertain. Trimming pared 0 bases from V and 5 bases from J, leaving 10 bases between. The CDR3 runs 14 residues. The V gene's germline CDR1 is MGHDK and CDR2 SYGVNS.

Concerning this clonotype itself: At one boundary the junction diverges from the germline segment, which might be a read error. The V call is TRBV5-6, the J call TRBJ2-1; 9 positions agree with TRBD2. The CDR3 is made up of 14 amino acids. The germline V gene has CDR1 SGHDT and CDR2 YYEEEE. CDR3 region: CVSSFGGGVDEQFF. CDR3 DNA sequence: TGTGTCAGCAGCTTCGGCGGGGGGGTAGATGAGCAGTTCTTC. Supplemented by reference TRBV5-6 and TRBJ2-1, the full variable domain reads DAGVTQSPTHLIKTRGQQVTLRCSPKSGHDTVSWYQQALGQGPQFIFQYYEEEERQRGNFPDRFSGHQFPNYSSELNVNALLLGDSALYLCVSSFGGGVDEQFFGPGTRLTVL.

The chain recombines TRBV20-1 with TRBJ1-5; a weak D match, TRBD1 (5 bases). The CDR3 covers 15 residues. Germline V gene lookup returns CDR1 DFQATT and CDR2 SNEGSKA (reference sequence). Trimming removed 1 base from V and 6 bases from J, with 16 bases in between. The DNA for the CDR3 is TGCAGTGCTAGAGTCATGGGACGCGGGTTTCAGCCCCAGCATTTT. Translation: CSARVMGRGFQPQHF.